This TCR beta chain was documented in a study of CD8 T cells in ankylosing spondylitis. CDR1 is MNHNS and CDR2 is SASEGT in the germline V gene. The CDR3 is 13 residues long. V lost 6 bases and J lost 2; bases outside the gene matches: 4. The TCR beta libraries were generated through quantitative 5'-RACE incorporating molecular barcodes. TCRdb reprocessed the 5' RACE reads via MiXCR and lists one record per CDR3 protein. The sample has hundreds of thousands of distinct CDR3 sequences, approximately 16% seen once; the top ten hold about 44%. General observations from the study: Made up of roughly 8 highly homologous variants, a TCR beta motif appeared characteristic of ankylosing spondylitis blood.

To note about this clonotype: The antigen is not known.

What was sequenced was blood, either unsorted or a sorted T cell fraction (not recorded which). The V gene is TRBV6-1, the J gene TRBJ2-7; 7 positions match TRBD1. The source of this sequence is a male donor with ankylosing spondylitis. In DNA form, the CDR3 reads TGTGCCAGCAGCAACCAGGGGGCCTACGAGCAGTACTTC. Its translation is CASSNQGAYEQYF.